This T cell receptor (beta chain) stems from a study of regulatory T cells in long-lasting Graves disease. Overall study results and limits: It was in persistent disease that TRBV28, TRBJ1-2 and TRBJ2-5 were favored.

This clonotype was counted many times. Its antigen remains unidentified. The time point denotes: newly diagnosed GD, antithyroid drugs for less than 3 months. Following extraction of RNA from PBMCs, that RNA was used to make the TCR library. Library construction for TCR beta used iRepertoire HTBI primers and Arm-PCR of CDR3 regions. As originally analysed: The identification of 60 or so TRBV and 14 TRBJ segments was made across samples. TCRdb processed the multiplex PCR reads anew with MiXCR; each CDR3 protein has one entry. The V and J calls come from TCRdb's annotation, not from the publication. Altogether around 250,000 distinct CDR3 sequences are present, approximately 20% being singletons, with the ten largest covering more than 20%. Germline values: CDR1 MNHEY, CDR2 SMNVEV (reference sequence). The CDR3 contains 16 residues. Trimming left V 5 bases short and J 4 bases short, with 20 bases between.

Sequencing used peripheral blood mononuclear cells (PBMCs), obtained at new diagnosis, from a patient treated with antithyroid drugs. The sequence derives from a female donor with Graves disease. The J gene is TRBJ1-2, the V gene TRBV27, with a weak D call TRBD1 (6 bases). The CDR3 loop is CASSIDFRGRTYGYTF. The DNA of the CDR3 is TGTGCCAGCAGTATTGATTTCAGGGGCCGCACCTATGGCTACACCTTC.